The 27 T cell receptor beta chains listed next were all sequenced from one sample in a study of T-cell memory formation after mild COVID-19. TCRdb used MiXCR to reprocess the 5' RACE reads, holding one entry per CDR3 protein. The sample holds about 200,000 distinct CDR3 sequences, 9.5% seen once. The sample consisted of PBMCs or a T cell subset sorted from them (not recorded which). The origin of the receptors is a man younger than 35 who had mild COVID-19 (a few samples of this study predate the infection). Cell type and time point are not known.

This clonotype has a handful of counts. The V and J genes are TRBV28 and TRBJ2-2; 7 positions match TRBD1. Germline V gene lookup returns CDR1 MDHEN and CDR2 SYDVKM. V shed 7 bases and J 3 bases; nucleotides not matched to a gene: 8. The CDR3 runs 15 residues. CDR3 sequence (DNA): TGTGCCAGCACCTCCGGACAGGAATACACCGGGGAGCTGTTTTTT. Its protein is CASTSGQEYTGELFF. The complete variable domain, with remaining parts taken from reference TRBV28 and TRBJ2-2, reads DVKVTQSSRYLVKRTGEKVFLECVQDMDHENMFWYRQDPGLGLRLIYFSYDVKMKEKGDIPEGYSVSREKKERFSLILESASTNQTSMYLCASTSGQEYTGELFFGEGSRLTVL.

The chain couples TRBV3-1 to TRBJ1-1; the D gene is possibly TRBD1 (6 bases). The CDR3 covers 14 residues. CDR1 is LGHDT and CDR2 is YNNKEL in the germline V gene (reference sequence). Trimming cost V 4 bases and J 6 bases, with 15 bases left between them. For the CDR3, the DNA is TGTGCCAGCAGCCGAGGACAGTCGGTGGCTGAAGCTTTCTTT. Protein: CASSRGQSVAEAFF.

This clonotype was counted many times. This chain connects TRBV7-9 to TRBJ2-7; no definite D call. The CDR3 extends over 13 amino acids. Germline V gene sequence: CDR1 SEHNR, CDR2 FQNEAQ (reference sequence). Trimming left V 5 bases short and J 5 bases short, with 13 bases between. CDR3 coding DNA: TGTGCCAGCAGCCTAGATCCCCGGAACGAGCAGTACGTC. The encoded protein is CASSLDPRNEQYV.

This clonotype has only a few counts. The V gene is TRBV11-2, the J gene TRBJ1-1; tentatively, D is TRBD1 (5 bases). Looked up from germline, CDR1 is SGHAT and CDR2 is FQNNGV. CDR3 length: 18 residues. Trimming shortened V by 4 bases and J by 0 bases, and 21 bases separated the two germline ends. CDR3 bases: TGTGCCAGCAGCTCTGCAGATAGGGGACGACCATTGAACACTGAAGCTTTCTTT. Its translation is CASSSADRGRPLNTEAFF.

This clonotype showed up many times. The chain uses TRBV5-1 and TRBJ2-1, with D perhaps matching TRBD2 (6 bases). Germline CDR1 is SGHRS and CDR2 is YFSETQ. The CDR3 is 16 residues long. V was cut by 1 base and J by 2 bases, with 13 bases left in between. In DNA form, the CDR3 reads TGCGCCAGCAGCTTGATCTTAGCGGCCACCTACAATGAGCAGTTCTTC. This encodes CASSLILAATYNEQFF.

V is TRBV7-9 and J is TRBJ1-3, with D unclear. Germline CDR1 reads SEHNR; CDR2 reads FQNEAQ (reference sequence). The CDR3 sequence is 14 residues long. The ends were cut back, 3 bases at V and 3 bases at J, with 9 bases in the middle. The CDR3 region is CASSFSLDGNTIYF. For the CDR3, the DNA is TGTGCCAGCAGCTTTTCTTTGGATGGAAACACCATATATTTT.

CDR3 region: CASSQGWNRESNQPQHF. For the CDR3, the DNA is TGTGCCAGCAGCCAAGGATGGAACAGGGAAAGCAATCAGCCCCAGCATTTT. The chain couples TRBV3-1 to TRBJ1-5; D is perhaps TRBD1 (6 bases). Germline lookup yields CDR1 LGHDT and CDR2 YNNKEL (reference sequence). This CDR3 has 17 amino acids. Trimming cost V 1 base and J 1 base, with 14 bases left between them.

This clonotype showed up just a few times. This chain connects TRBV7-3 to TRBJ1-1; D remains unclear. Germline V gene sequence: CDR1 SGHTA, CDR2 FQGTGA. The CDR3 runs 12 residues. Trimming stripped 1 base from V and 10 bases from J, with 10 bases between. The DNA for the CDR3 is TGTGCCAGCAGCTTAATCCCGAATCTAGCTTTCTTT. As protein: CASSLIPNLAFF.

Here the CDR3 DNA reads TGTGCCAGCACCCAGGAGGGTTATGGCTACACCTTC. Amino acids: CASTQEGYGYTF. The V call is TRBV12-3 or TRBV12-4, the J call TRBJ1-2; D not certain. This CDR3 region has 12 residues. V was cut by 7 bases and J by 5 bases, with 11 bases left in between.

This clonotype was detected a few times. J is TRBJ2-1 and V is TRBV12-3 or TRBV12-4; a possible D gene is TRBD2 (5 bases). Deletions cut 7 bases from V and 15 bases from J, with 19 bases between. The CDR3 totals 12 residues. The CDR3 spells CASTSRDYRAFF. The CDR3 DNA reads TGTGCCAGCACTTCACGTGACTATCGCGCGTTCTTC.

The table lists this clonotype with many counts. The chain carries TRBV11-2 and TRBJ2-1, with D possibly being TRBD2 (6 bases). The V end lost 6 bases, the J end lost 0 bases, and 27 bases lay between the germline ends. CDR3 length: 20 amino acids. Germline V gene data show CDR1 as SGHAT and CDR2 as FQNNGV. The CDR3 loop reads CASSPLAPRTVKSSYNEQFF. In DNA, the CDR3 is TGTGCCAGCAGTCCCCTAGCGCCCAGGACGGTCAAGAGCTCCTACAATGAGCAGTTCTTC.

This clonotype appeared a few times. The rearrangement uses TRBV7-2 and TRBJ1-2; D unclear. Trimming left V 5 bases short and J 0 bases short, with 10 bases between. The CDR3 sequence is 14 residues long. Germline lookup yields CDR1 SGHTA and CDR2 FQGNSA. CDR3 coding DNA: TGTGCCAGCAGCCCGTTACAAGCTAACTATGGCTACACCTTC. This sequence encodes CASSPLQANYGYTF.

The table lists this clonotype with a few counts. The rearrangement links TRBV5-1 to TRBJ1-1, with TRBD1 identical over 7 bases. J was trimmed by 3 bases and V by 4 bases; bases with no gene match: 9. This CDR3 region has 15 residues. Germline CDR1 and CDR2: SGHRS and YFSETQ. CDR3 residues: CASSERTGGDTEAFF. CDR3 sequence (DNA): TGCGCCAGCAGCGAACGGACAGGAGGGGACACTGAAGCTTTCTTT.

This clonotype was seen just once. The rearrangement links TRBV9 to TRBJ2-1, with TRBD2 matching over 8 bases. Germline CDR1 SGDLS, CDR2 YYNGEE. The length of the CDR3 is 16 residues. With 2 bases clipped from V and 10 bases from J, the junction kept 14 bases outside the gene matches. As DNA, the CDR3 is TGTGCCAGCAGCGTTCTGGGGGTAGCGGGGTCCGTGGAGCAGTTCTTC. Its translation is CASSVLGVAGSVEQFF.

This clonotype was seen more than once but under ten times. V usage is TRBV19 and J usage is TRBJ1-3; no clear D gene. The CDR3 totals 15 residues. Deletions cut 9 bases from V and 2 bases from J, with 17 bases between. Germline V lookup: CDR1 LNHDA, CDR2 SQIVND (reference sequence). CDR3 protein: CASSPRSHTGNTIYF. DNA for the CDR3: TGTGCCAGCAGCCCCCGGTCCCATACTGGAAACACCATATATTTT.

This clonotype was observed at least ten times. The chain couples TRBV5-1 to TRBJ2-5; tentatively, D is TRBD2 (5 bases). Germline V gene lookup returns CDR1 SGHRS and CDR2 YFSETQ. The CDR3 has 13 amino acids. With 4 bases removed from V and 5 bases from J, the gap between germline ends came to 12 bases. The CDR3 sequence is CASSPPRAETQYF. The CDR3 region has the DNA TGCGCCAGCAGCCCGCCGAGGGCTGAGACCCAGTACTTC.

The chain couples TRBV28 to TRBJ1-6; 11 nucleotides line up with TRBD1. The CDR3 loop spans 17 amino acids. The ends lost 4 bases at V and 7 bases at J; junction bases unmatched: 9. Per germline, CDR1 MDHEN and CDR2 SYDVKM. The CDR3 loop is CASSSSGTGGINSPLHF. The CDR3 DNA reads TGTGCCAGCAGTTCCTCCGGGACAGGGGGAATAAATTCACCCCTCCACTTT.

The V gene is TRBV7-2, the J gene TRBJ1-5; the D gene is possibly TRBD1 (5 bases). V lost 1 base, J lost 2 bases, and 9 bases lay in between. CDR3 size: 15 residues. Germline V gives CDR1 SGHTA, CDR2 FQGNSA. CDR3 coding DNA: TGTGCCAGCAGCTTAGGGGGCTCGGGCAATCAGCCCCAGCATTTT. It translates to CASSLGGSGNQPQHF.

This clonotype was found a few times. The rearrangement uses TRBV28 and TRBJ1-1; D is perhaps TRBD1 (5 bases). Germline V CDR1 and CDR2: MDHEN, SYDVKM. The CDR3 sequence is 13 residues long. Deletions cut 6 bases from V and 2 bases from J, with 10 bases between. CDR3 protein: CASRRDSNTEAFF. The CDR3 DNA reads as TGTGCCAGCAGACGCGACAGTAACACTGAAGCTTTCTTT. The full variable domain, with the rest looked up from reference TRBV28 and TRBJ1-1, is DVKVTQSSRYLVKRTGEKVFLECVQDMDHENMFWYRQDPGLGLRLIYFSYDVKMKEKGDIPEGYSVSREKKERFSLILESASTNQTSMYLCASRRDSNTEAFFGQGTRLTVV.

This clonotype was seen at least ten times. The CDR3 bases are TGTGCCAGCAGTTACCTCGGGCTAGCGGGGGTTCTTTACAATGAGCAGTTCTTC. Its translation is CASSYLGLAGVLYNEQFF. The chain employs TRBV6-2 or TRBV6-3 and TRBJ2-1, with 10 bases lining up with TRBD2. Trimming cost V 2 bases and J 4 bases; bases outside gene matches: 11. This CDR3 contains 18 residues. CDR1 MNHEY and CDR2 SVGEGT come from the germline V gene.

This clonotype has ten or more counts. J is TRBJ1-2 and V is TRBV5-1; D may be TRBD1 (6 bases). Germline loops: CDR1 SGHRS, CDR2 YFSETQ. The V and J ends lost 4 bases and 3 bases respectively, with 13 bases between them. The CDR3 loop spans 14 amino acids. This chain's CDR3 is CASSQDRPYYGYTF. The CDR3 nucleotides read TGCGCCAGCAGCCAAGACAGGCCTTACTATGGCTACACCTTC. Using reference TRBV5-1 and TRBJ1-2 for the parts outside the CDR3, the full variable domain is KAGVTQTPRYLIKTRGQQVTLSCSPISGHRSVSWYQQTPGQGLQFLFEYFSETQRNKGNFPGRFSGRQFSNSRSEMNVSTLELGDSALYLCASSQDRPYYGYTFGSGTRLTVV.

The table lists this clonotype with a count of one. J is TRBJ2-1 and V is TRBV29-1; no clear D. This CDR3 spans 13 amino acids. CDR1 is SQVTM and CDR2 is ANQGSEA in the germline V gene. Written as DNA, the CDR3 is TGCAGTGCGCAATCGGCAATCTACAATGAGCAGTTCTTC. Translated: CSAQSAIYNEQFF.

This clonotype was recorded a few times. The chain is built from TRBV24-1 and TRBJ2-2; D is uncertain. CDR1 is KGHDR, CDR2 SFDVKD, per germline. V was pared by 2 bases and J by 2 bases, with 8 bases between. The CDR3 extends over 15 amino acids. The CDR3 region is CATSDSVVNTGELFF. For the CDR3, the DNA is TGTGCCACCAGTGATTCTGTGGTAAACACCGGGGAGCTGTTTTTT.

This clonotype was picked up a small number of times. Germline is not matched at one junction end, which may reflect a read error. The chain joins TRBV20-1 to TRBJ2-5, with D possibly called TRBD1 or TRBD2 (5 bases each). There are 14 residues in the CDR3. In germline, CDR1 is DFQATT, CDR2 SNEGSKA (reference sequence). CDR3 protein: CSARFGTAQGTQYF. The CDR3 DNA sequence: TGCAGTGCTAGATTCGGGACCGCGCAAGGGACCCAGTACTTC.

This clonotype was found a few times. V gene TRBV2 combines with J gene TRBJ2-5; D remains ambiguous. The germline V gene has CDR1 SNHLY and CDR2 FYNNEI. The CDR3 length is 13 residues. Trimming cost V 1 base and J 2 bases, with 5 bases left between them. This CDR3 is CASSEGRQETQYF. The CDR3 DNA sequence: TGTGCCAGCAGTGAAGGTCGACAAGAGACCCAGTACTTC.

This clonotype showed up just a few times. This chain joins TRBV20-1 and TRBJ1-2; no definite D call. This CDR3 contains 12 residues. Trimming removed 4 bases from V and 2 bases from J, with 8 bases in between. Germline values: CDR1 DFQATT, CDR2 SNEGSKA (reference sequence). The CDR3, as DNA: TGCAGTGCTATAGGCAGCAACTATGGCTACACCTTC. Translating gives CSAIGSNYGYTF.

This clonotype occurred a few times. The chain links TRBV2 to TRBJ1-1; no reliable D call. Germline V lookup: CDR1 SNHLY, CDR2 FYNNEI. The CDR3 consists of 13 residues. The V gene lost 5 bases and the J gene lost 5 bases, with 12 bases spanning the gap. CDR3 amino acids: CASSRETGTEAFF. The CDR3 coding sequence is TGTGCCAGCAGTAGAGAGACGGGAACTGAAGCTTTCTTT.